Presented here are 19 T cell receptor beta chains from one specimen sequenced in a study of T cell repertoires in cytomegalovirus infection. MiXCR, run by TCRdb on the reads, gives a single entry per CDR3 protein. The sample carries a few hundred thousand distinct CDR3 sequences, 29% recorded once. No antigen has been assigned to these receptors. Specimen: cultured PBMCs, collected from culture after CMV antigen stimulation. Receptors originate from a human donor in good health (CMV status not recorded). Some clones in this sample may be carry-over from other donors' samples.

The rearrangement links TRBV7-9 to TRBJ1-3; D gene uncertain. V shed 5 bases and J shed 3 bases, with 17 bases lying between them. From germline, CDR1 is SEHNR and CDR2 FQNEAQ (reference sequence). There are 16 residues in the CDR3. The chain's CDR3 is CASSPTGSPDGNTIYF. In DNA, the CDR3 is TGTGCCAGCAGCCCAACCGGGTCCCCAGATGGAAACACCATATATTTT.

This clonotype occurred a few times. The chain has TRBV12-3 or TRBV12-4 and TRBJ2-7, with a possible D match to TRBD2 (6 bases). The ends were cut back, 3 bases at V and 3 bases at J, with 9 bases in the middle. This CDR3 spans 13 amino acids. CDR3 DNA: TGTGCCAGCAGTTTCGCGGGAAACTACGAGCAGTACTTC. Residues: CASSFAGNYEQYF.

This clonotype was picked up many times. The chain recombines TRBV5-6 with TRBJ2-1; tentative D call: TRBD2 (6 bases). CDR3 length: 14 amino acids. Between the trimmed V and J ends, which lost 4 bases and 7 bases, there was a span of 15 bases. The germline V gene encodes CDR1 SGHDT and CDR2 YYEEEE. CDR3 loop: CASSLHGGRNEQFF. CDR3 coding DNA: TGTGCCAGCAGCCTTCACGGGGGTCGGAATGAGCAGTTCTTC.

The chain employs TRBV18 and TRBJ1-1; 7 bases are shared with TRBD1. CDR3 length equals 14 residues. The junction had 8 bases not matched to a gene; V was cut back by 6 bases and J by 4 bases. Germline-derived CDR1 and CDR2 are KGHSH and LQKENI. The CDR3 coding sequence is TGTGCCAGCTCGCCCGGACAGGTTGGCACTGAAGCTTTCTTT. It translates to CASSPGQVGTEAFF.

This clonotype was found a few times. This chain connects TRBV10-3 to TRBJ1-1; tentative D call: TRBD1 (6 bases). Deletions cut 0 bases from V and 4 bases from J, with 12 bases between. The CDR3 covers 15 residues. Germline V gives CDR1 ENHRY, CDR2 SYGVKD. The CDR3 here is CAISESEGGATEAFF. CDR3 DNA sequence: TGTGCCATCAGTGAGTCCGAGGGGGGGGCCACTGAAGCTTTCTTT.

The V call is TRBV5-1, the J call TRBJ1-2; 8 nucleotides agree with TRBD1. Trimming at V came to 1 base and at J to 3 bases, leaving 2 bases not matched to a gene. Germline V gives CDR1 SGHRS, CDR2 YFSETQ. CDR3 length equals 14 residues. CDR3 nucleotide sequence: TGCGCCAGCAGCTTGAGGGGACAGGACTATGGCTACACCTTC. It specifies CASSLRGQDYGYTF.

This clonotype was counted at least ten times. The chain is built from TRBV7-8 and TRBJ2-1; 10 nucleotides align to TRBD2. CDR3 size: 15 residues. Germline V lookup: CDR1 SGHVS, CDR2 FQNEAQ. Trimming removed 5 bases from V and 9 bases from J; junction bases left unmatched: 10. The chain's CDR3 is CASSHSSGSYREQFF. The CDR3 nucleotides read TGTGCCAGCAGCCATTCTAGCGGGAGCTACCGTGAGCAGTTCTTC.

The chain employs TRBV24-1 and TRBJ2-1; 11 bases line up with TRBD2. CDR3 length equals 20 residues. The trim removed 7 bases at V and 6 bases at J, leaving 22 bases unmatched. Germline CDR1 reads KGHDR; CDR2 reads SFDVKD. The CDR3 DNA sequence: TGTGCCACCAGCCTCCATCAGGCTAGCGGGAGGACCGTTACCCCCAATGAGCAGTTCTTC. This gives the protein CATSLHQASGRTVTPNEQFF.

The chain uses TRBV6-5 and TRBJ2-1; 9 bases are a match to TRBD2. This CDR3 has 15 amino acids. The germline CDR1 and CDR2 sequences are MNHEY and SVGAGI. With V trimmed by 6 bases and J by 4 bases, 7 bases remained unmatched. The CDR3 reads CASSTETSGYNEQFF. The CDR3 nucleotides are TGTGCCAGCAGCACTGAGACTAGCGGTTACAATGAGCAGTTCTTC.

This rearrangement joins TRBV3-1 to TRBJ1-1, with D tentatively TRBD1 (6 bases). Germline lookup yields CDR1 LGHDT and CDR2 YNNKEL (reference sequence). V was shortened by 2 bases and J by 8 bases, with 12 bases between the two germline ends. The CDR3 contains 13 residues. CDR3 coding DNA: TGTGCCAGCAGCCAAAGGGGGGGAAGGGAAGCTTTCTTT. It yields the protein CASSQRGGREAFF.

Ten or more counts support this clonotype. V and J are TRBV5-8 and TRBJ1-6; D gene unclear. Germline V gene data show CDR1 as SGHTS and CDR2 as YDEGEE. V was trimmed by 2 bases and J by 9 bases, leaving 9 bases between them. The CDR3 is 13 amino acids. The CDR3 nucleotides read TGTGCCAGCAGCTTCATAGCCCCTTCACCCCTCCACTTT. It yields the protein CASSFIAPSPLHF.

This clonotype was detected only a few times. DNA of the CDR3: TGTGCCAGCCTGCCTGGGAACTTGAACACTGAAGCTTTCTTT. As protein: CASLPGNLNTEAFF. The chain couples TRBV7-9 to TRBJ1-1; D gene ambiguous. CDR3 size: 14 residues. Trimming removed 8 bases at V and 0 bases at J, with 13 bases between. CDR1 SEHNR and CDR2 FQNEAQ come from the germline V gene (reference sequence).

This rearrangement joins TRBV6-5 to TRBJ2-1; D gene ambiguous. Per the germline V gene, CDR1 is MNHEY and CDR2 is SVGAGI. The CDR3 is made up of 12 amino acids. V was trimmed by 7 bases and J by 8 bases, leaving 12 bases between them. In DNA form, the CDR3 reads TGTGCCAGCACCAGAGGTGAAGATGAGCAGTTCTTC. It yields the protein CASTRGEDEQFF.

J is TRBJ2-1 and V is TRBV12-3 or TRBV12-4; 11 bases align to TRBD2. The CDR3 has 18 residues. Trimming at V came to 2 bases and at J to 3 bases, leaving 9 bases not matched to a gene. CDR3 nucleotide sequence: TGTGCCAGCAGTTTACGGCTAGCGGGGGGCCCCTACTACAATGAGCAGTTCTTC. This encodes CASSLRLAGGPYYNEQFF.

The chain carries TRBV12-3 or TRBV12-4 and TRBJ1-1, with D perhaps matching TRBD1 (5 bases). The CDR3 loop spans 14 amino acids. The V end was cut by 5 bases, the J end by 1 base, with 11 bases between. This CDR3 reads CASSPSDRNTEAFF. The CDR3 region has the DNA TGTGCCAGCAGTCCTTCAGACAGGAACACTGAAGCTTTCTTT.

This chain links TRBV5-4 with TRBJ2-5, with TRBD1 matching 9 bases. V lost 4 bases, J lost 6 bases, and 10 bases stayed unmatched. Per germline, CDR1 SGHNT and CDR2 YYREEE (reference sequence). The CDR3 is 15 amino acids. CDR3 in amino acids: CASSTRTGERQTQYF. The CDR3 nucleotides read TGTGCCAGCAGCACCAGGACAGGGGAACGCCAGACCCAGTACTTC.

J is TRBJ2-1 and V is TRBV10-2, with 12 nucleotides matching TRBD1. The V and J ends lost 4 bases and 6 bases, in that order; junction bases with no gene match: 1. The CDR3 contains 14 residues. Germline CDR1 is WSHSY and CDR2 is SAAADI. The CDR3 DNA reads TGCGCCAGCAGTGGGGGACAGGGGGCCAATGAGCAGTTCTTC. This sequence encodes CASSGGQGANEQFF.

This chain uses TRBV10-1 with TRBJ2-2, with 9 bases that match TRBD1. Germline V gene sequence: CDR1 WNHNN, CDR2 SYGVQD (reference sequence). The CDR3 contains 16 residues. V dropped 2 bases and J dropped 1; count of bases not matched to a gene: 2. The CDR3 reads CASSEDRGLNTGELFF. The CDR3, as DNA: TGCGCCAGCAGTGAGGACAGGGGGTTGAACACCGGGGAGCTGTTTTTT.

This clonotype was detected only a few times. At one end the junction does not follow the germline gene, possibly because of a read error. This chain joins TRBV5-1 and TRBJ1-3; the D gene is possibly TRBD1 (5 bases). The CDR3 is made up of 16 amino acids. From germline, CDR1 is SGHRS and CDR2 YFSETQ. The CDR3, as DNA: TGCGCCAGCAGTTTGGACACCACCTCCTCTGGAAACACCATATATTTT. This gives the protein CASSLDTTSSGNTIYF.